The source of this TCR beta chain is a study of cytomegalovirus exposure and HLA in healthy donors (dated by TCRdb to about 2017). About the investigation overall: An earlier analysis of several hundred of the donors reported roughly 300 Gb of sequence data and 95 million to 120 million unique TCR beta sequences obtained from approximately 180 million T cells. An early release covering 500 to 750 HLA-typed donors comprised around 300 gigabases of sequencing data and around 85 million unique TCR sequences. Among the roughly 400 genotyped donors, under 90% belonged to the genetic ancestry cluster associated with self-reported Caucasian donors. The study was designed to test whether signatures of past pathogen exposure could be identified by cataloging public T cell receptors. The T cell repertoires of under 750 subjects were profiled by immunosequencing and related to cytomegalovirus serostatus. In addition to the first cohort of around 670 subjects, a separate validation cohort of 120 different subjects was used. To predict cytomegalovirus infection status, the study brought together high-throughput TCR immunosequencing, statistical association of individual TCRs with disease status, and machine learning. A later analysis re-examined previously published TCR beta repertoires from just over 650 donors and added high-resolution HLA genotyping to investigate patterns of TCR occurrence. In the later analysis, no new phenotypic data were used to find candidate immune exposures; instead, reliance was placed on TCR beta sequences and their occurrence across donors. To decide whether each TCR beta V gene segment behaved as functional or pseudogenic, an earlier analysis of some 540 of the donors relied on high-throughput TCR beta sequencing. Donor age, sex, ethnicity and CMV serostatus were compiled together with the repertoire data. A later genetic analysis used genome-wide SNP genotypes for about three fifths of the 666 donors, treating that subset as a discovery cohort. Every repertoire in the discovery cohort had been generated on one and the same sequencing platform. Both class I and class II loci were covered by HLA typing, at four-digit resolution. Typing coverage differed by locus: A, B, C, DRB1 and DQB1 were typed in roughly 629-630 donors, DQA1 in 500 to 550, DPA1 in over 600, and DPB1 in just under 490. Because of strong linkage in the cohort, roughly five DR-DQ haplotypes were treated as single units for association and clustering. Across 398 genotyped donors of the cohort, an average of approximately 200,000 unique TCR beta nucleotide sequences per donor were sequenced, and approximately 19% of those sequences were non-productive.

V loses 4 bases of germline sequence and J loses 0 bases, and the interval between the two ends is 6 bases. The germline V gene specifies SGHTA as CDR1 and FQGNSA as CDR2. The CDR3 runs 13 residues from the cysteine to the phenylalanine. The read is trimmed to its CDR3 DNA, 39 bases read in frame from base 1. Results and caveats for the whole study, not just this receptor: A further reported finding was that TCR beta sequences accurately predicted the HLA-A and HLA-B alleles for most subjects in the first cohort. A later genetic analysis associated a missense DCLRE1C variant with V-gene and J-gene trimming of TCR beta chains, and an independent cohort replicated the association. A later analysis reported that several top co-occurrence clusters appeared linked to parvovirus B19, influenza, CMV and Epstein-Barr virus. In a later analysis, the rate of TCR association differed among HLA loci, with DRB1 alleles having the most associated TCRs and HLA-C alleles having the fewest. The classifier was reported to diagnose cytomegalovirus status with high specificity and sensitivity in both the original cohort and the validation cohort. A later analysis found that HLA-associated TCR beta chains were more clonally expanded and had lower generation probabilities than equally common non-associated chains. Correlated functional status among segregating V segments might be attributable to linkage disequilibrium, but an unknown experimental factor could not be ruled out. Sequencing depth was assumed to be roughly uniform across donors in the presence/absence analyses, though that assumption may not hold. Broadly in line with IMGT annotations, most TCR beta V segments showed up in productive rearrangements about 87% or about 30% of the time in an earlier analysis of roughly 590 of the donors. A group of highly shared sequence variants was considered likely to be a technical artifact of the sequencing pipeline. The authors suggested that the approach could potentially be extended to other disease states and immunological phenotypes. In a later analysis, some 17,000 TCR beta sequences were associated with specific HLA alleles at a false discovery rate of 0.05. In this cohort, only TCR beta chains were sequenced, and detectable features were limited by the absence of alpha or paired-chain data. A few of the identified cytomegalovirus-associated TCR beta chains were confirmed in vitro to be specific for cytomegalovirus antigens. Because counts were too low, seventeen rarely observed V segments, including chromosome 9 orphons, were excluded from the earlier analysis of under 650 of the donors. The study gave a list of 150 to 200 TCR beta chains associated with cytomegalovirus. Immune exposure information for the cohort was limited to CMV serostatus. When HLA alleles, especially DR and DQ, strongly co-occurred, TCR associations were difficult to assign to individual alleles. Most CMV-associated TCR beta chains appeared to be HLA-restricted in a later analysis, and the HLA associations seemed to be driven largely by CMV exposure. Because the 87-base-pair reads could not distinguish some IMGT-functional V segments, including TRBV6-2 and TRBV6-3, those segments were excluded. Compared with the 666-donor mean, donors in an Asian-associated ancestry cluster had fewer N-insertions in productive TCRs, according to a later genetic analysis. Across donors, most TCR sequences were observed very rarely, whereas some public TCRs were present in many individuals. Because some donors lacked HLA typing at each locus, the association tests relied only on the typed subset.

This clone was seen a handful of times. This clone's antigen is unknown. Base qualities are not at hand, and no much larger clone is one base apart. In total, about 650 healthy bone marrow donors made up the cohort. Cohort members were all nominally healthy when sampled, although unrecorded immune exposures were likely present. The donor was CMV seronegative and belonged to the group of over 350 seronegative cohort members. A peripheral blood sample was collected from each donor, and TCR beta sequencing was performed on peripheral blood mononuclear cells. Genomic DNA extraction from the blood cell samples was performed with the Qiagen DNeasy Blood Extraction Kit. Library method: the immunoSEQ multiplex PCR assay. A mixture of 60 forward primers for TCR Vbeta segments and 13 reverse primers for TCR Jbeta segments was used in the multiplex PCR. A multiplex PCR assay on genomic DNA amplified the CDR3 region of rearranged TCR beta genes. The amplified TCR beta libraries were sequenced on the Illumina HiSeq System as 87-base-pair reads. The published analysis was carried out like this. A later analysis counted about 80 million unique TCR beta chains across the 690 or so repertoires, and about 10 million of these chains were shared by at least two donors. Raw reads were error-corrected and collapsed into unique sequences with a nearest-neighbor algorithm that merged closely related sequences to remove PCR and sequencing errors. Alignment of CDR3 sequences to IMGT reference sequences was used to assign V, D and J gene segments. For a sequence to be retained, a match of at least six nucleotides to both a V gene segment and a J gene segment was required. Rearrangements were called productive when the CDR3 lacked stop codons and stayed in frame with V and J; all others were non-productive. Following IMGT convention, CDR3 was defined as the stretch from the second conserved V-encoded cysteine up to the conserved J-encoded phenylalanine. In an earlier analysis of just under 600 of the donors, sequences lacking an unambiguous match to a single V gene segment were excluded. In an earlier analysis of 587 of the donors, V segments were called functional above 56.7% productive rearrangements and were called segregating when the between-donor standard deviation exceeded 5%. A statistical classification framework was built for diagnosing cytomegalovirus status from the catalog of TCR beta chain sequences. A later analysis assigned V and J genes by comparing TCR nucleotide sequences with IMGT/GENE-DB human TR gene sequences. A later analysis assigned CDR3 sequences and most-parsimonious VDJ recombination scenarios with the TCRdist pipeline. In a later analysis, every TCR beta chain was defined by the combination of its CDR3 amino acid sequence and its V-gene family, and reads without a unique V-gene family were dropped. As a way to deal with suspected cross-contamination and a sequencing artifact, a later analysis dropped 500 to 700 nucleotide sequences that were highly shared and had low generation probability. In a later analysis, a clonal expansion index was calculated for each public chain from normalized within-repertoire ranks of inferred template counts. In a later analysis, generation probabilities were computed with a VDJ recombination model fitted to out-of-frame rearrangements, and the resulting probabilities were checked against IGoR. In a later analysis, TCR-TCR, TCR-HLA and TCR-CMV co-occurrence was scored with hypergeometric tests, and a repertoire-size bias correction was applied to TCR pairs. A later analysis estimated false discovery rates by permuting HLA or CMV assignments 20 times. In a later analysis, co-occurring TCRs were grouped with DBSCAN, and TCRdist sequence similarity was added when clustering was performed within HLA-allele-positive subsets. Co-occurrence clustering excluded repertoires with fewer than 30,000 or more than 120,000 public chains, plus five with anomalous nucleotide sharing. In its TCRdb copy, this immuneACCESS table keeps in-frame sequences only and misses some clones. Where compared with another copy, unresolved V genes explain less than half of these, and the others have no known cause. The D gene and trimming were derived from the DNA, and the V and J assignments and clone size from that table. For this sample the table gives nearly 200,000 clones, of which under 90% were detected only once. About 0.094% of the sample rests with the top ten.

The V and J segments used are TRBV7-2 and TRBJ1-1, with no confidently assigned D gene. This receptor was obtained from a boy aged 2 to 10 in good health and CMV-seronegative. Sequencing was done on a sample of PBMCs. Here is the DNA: TGTGCCAGCAGCTATACAGTGAACACTGAAGCTTTCTTT. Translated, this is CASSYTVNTEAFF.